Below, 18 T cell receptor beta chains from the same sample are listed, as sequenced in a study of T-cell reconstitution after alpha-beta-depleted transplantation in children. Unique molecular identifiers were incorporated into the prepared TCRbeta library. Using its own MiXCR run on the PCR reads, TCRdb lists one record per CDR3 protein. This sample has about 610,000 distinct CDR3 sequences, with about 10% found just once. Sequencing was performed on PBMCs from the stem cell graft donor, taken from the stem cell graft. These receptors came from a human donor who donated a stem cell graft to a child with acute myeloid leukemia.

This clonotype came up a few times. The CDR3 loop reads CASSLYRDYTF. The CDR3 DNA reads TGTGCCAGCAGCTTATATAGGGACTACACCTTC. J is TRBJ1-2 and V is TRBV13; D is uncertain. In germline, CDR1 is PRHDT, CDR2 FYEKMQ (reference sequence). Trimming stripped 2 bases from V and 10 bases from J, with 8 bases between. This CDR3 comprises 11 residues. Complete variable domain (other parts from reference TRBV13 and TRBJ1-2): AAGVIQSPRHLIKEKRETATLKCYPIPRHDTVYWYQQGPGQDPQFLISFYEKMQSDKGSIPDRFSAQQFSDYHSELNMSSLELGDSALYFCASSLYRDYTFGSGTRLTVV.

This clonotype was counted only a few times. The chain combines TRBV14 with TRBJ2-5; D is possibly TRBD1 or TRBD2 (6 bases each). V lost 1 base and J lost 6, with 12 bases in between. The CDR3 extends over 14 amino acids. Per germline, CDR1 SGHDN and CDR2 FVKESK. The CDR3 nucleotides read TGTGCCAGCAGCCAAGTTACAGGGAGGAAGACCCAGTACTTC. Translated: CASSQVTGRKTQYF.

The chain carries TRBV7-3 and TRBJ2-1; perhaps TRBD1 as D (5 bases). The germline V gene encodes CDR1 SGHTA and CDR2 FQGTGA. V was cut by 2 bases and J by 3 bases, with 20 bases left in between. CDR3 length equals 18 residues. The CDR3 nucleotides are TGTGCCAGCAGCTTAGCCTCGACAGAAATATCCCGCTACAATGAGCAGTTCTTC. Amino acids: CASSLASTEISRYNEQFF.

This clonotype was seen repeatedly, ten times or more. The chain employs TRBV3-1 and TRBJ1-2; 8 positions match TRBD1. CDR3 length: 14 residues. The V gene end was trimmed by 5 bases and the J gene end by 3 bases; junction bases not matched to a gene: 5. Germline V gene lookup returns CDR1 LGHDT and CDR2 YNNKEL (reference sequence). The CDR3 loop is CASSSGQGYYGYTF. In nucleotides, the CDR3 is TGTGCCAGCAGCTCCGGACAGGGCTACTATGGCTACACCTTC. The variable domain in full, with the rest retrieved from reference TRBV3-1 and TRBJ1-2, is DTAVSQTPKYLVTQMGNDKSIKCEQNLGHDTMYWYKQDSKKFLKIMFSYNNKELIINETVPNRFSPKSPDKAHLNLHINSLELGDSAVYFCASSSGQGYYGYTFGSGTRLTVV.

The chain joins TRBV12-5 to TRBJ1-1, with no clear D. The CDR3 spans 12 residues. Between the trimmed V and J ends, which lost 5 bases and 5 bases, there was a span of 9 bases. The germline V gene encodes CDR1 LGHNT and CDR2 FRNRAP. CDR3 region: CASGRRVTEAFF. The CDR3 region has the DNA TGTGCTAGTGGTAGACGGGTAACTGAAGCTTTCTTT.

This clonotype was counted a few times. This rearrangement joins TRBV5-1 to TRBJ2-7; 8 positions agree with TRBD1. The CDR3 is 15 residues long. Germline CDR1 is SGHRS and CDR2 is YFSETQ. Germline trimming cut 3 bases from V and 0 bases from J; bases unmatched to any gene: 5. Here the CDR3 reads CASSWGQAFSYEQYF. CDR3 in DNA: TGCGCCAGCAGCTGGGGACAGGCCTTCTCCTACGAGCAGTACTTC.

This clonotype showed up just a few times. One end of the junction does not line up with germline, which may come from a read error. The chain is built from TRBV30 and TRBJ1-4; no clear D gene. The germline CDR1 and CDR2 sequences are GTSNPN and SVGIG (reference sequence). The CDR3 runs to 13 residues. The CDR3 reads CAWRGGNYDKLFF. In DNA, the CDR3 is TGTGCCTGGAGGGGAGGGAACTATGACAAACTGTTTTTT.

V gene TRBV5-1 combines with J gene TRBJ2-1, with 7 positions matching TRBD2. V lost 4 bases to trimming and J lost 2 bases; unmatched junction nucleotides: 6. CDR1 SGHRS and CDR2 YFSETQ come from the germline V gene. The CDR3 consists of 15 residues. This CDR3 is CASSPILAAYNEQFF. CDR3 sequence (DNA): TGCGCCAGCAGCCCCATTCTAGCGGCCTACAATGAGCAGTTCTTC. The variable domain in full, completed from reference TRBV5-1 and TRBJ2-1, reads KAGVTQTPRYLIKTRGQQVTLSCSPISGHRSVSWYQQTPGQGLQFLFEYFSETQRNKGNFPGRFSGRQFSNSRSEMNVSTLELGDSALYLCASSPILAAYNEQFFGPGTRLTVL.

The rearrangement links TRBV6-2 or TRBV6-3 to TRBJ2-3; no firm D call. V was pared by 5 bases and J by 0 bases, with 12 bases between. From germline, CDR1 is MNHEY and CDR2 SVGEGT. The CDR3 consists of 15 residues. As DNA, the CDR3 is TGTGCCAGCAGTCGGTTAGGAACTAGCACAGATACGCAGTATTTT. Translated: CASSRLGTSTDTQYF.

The rearrangement joins TRBV12-3 or TRBV12-4 to TRBJ2-3, with D tentatively TRBD2 (7 bases). Trimming pared 6 bases from V and 1 base from J, leaving 14 bases between. This CDR3 is built from 15 residues. This CDR3 is CASRGLGGGTDTQYF. CDR3 coding DNA: TGTGCCAGCAGAGGCCTAGGGGGGGGCACAGATACGCAGTATTTT.

The rearrangement joins TRBV20-1 to TRBJ2-5; 12 bases fit TRBD2. The CDR3 length is 16 residues. The J segment lost 3 bases and the V segment lost 1 base, leaving 6 bases of the junction unmatched. Per the germline V gene, CDR1 is DFQATT and CDR2 is SNEGSKA (reference sequence). As DNA, the CDR3 is TGCAGTGCTAGAGCTCCTACTAGCGGGAGGAAAGAGACCCAGTACTTC. Protein: CSARAPTSGRKETQYF.

Only a few counts were recorded for this clonotype. The J gene is TRBJ2-3, the V gene TRBV7-3, with 7 bases aligning to TRBD2. The trim removed 4 bases at V and 2 bases at J, leaving 9 bases unmatched. The CDR3 is made up of 16 amino acids. CDR1 is SGHTA and CDR2 is FQGTGA in the germline V gene. The CDR3 nucleotides are TGTGCCAGCAGCTCCCCTTCTAGCGGTTCCACAGATACGCAGTATTTT. It encodes CASSSPSSGSTDTQYF.

The chain joins TRBV7-9 to TRBJ1-1; TRBD1 matches 8 bases. V trimming: 5 bases; J trimming: 4 bases; junction bases outside the gene matches: 6. Germline V gene sequence: CDR1 SEHNR, CDR2 FQNEAQ (reference sequence). The length of the CDR3 is 14 residues. CDR3 coding DNA: TGTGCCAGCAGCATTCAGGGGGCCATCACTGAAGCTTTCTTT. Protein: CASSIQGAITEAFF.

Concerning this clonotype itself: The CDR3 does not end in the conserved phenylalanine or tryptophan, so this is likely a read error. The V call is TRBV6-5, the J call TRBJ2-7; maybe TRBD1 (6 bases). The germline CDR1 and CDR2 sequences are MNHEY and SVGAGI. This CDR3 spans 11 amino acids. Trimming left V 8 bases short and J 6 bases short, with 11 bases between. CDR3 nucleotides: TGTGCCAGCTCTCAAGGGGGCGAGCAGTACCTC. Translating it yields CASSQGGEQYL.

This clonotype was seen a few times. J is TRBJ2-2 and V is TRBV27; no clear D gene. V lost 6 bases and J 0 bases, leaving 5 bases between the germline ends. This CDR3 has 13 amino acids. The germline V gene encodes CDR1 MNHEY and CDR2 SMNVEV (reference sequence). CDR3 sequence: CASRHTNTGELFF. In DNA form, the CDR3 reads TGTGCCAGCAGGCATACGAACACCGGGGAGCTGTTTTTT.

This clonotype came up many times. The chain uses TRBV24-1 and TRBJ2-3; no firm D call. Trimming left V 0 bases short and J 3 bases short, with 3 bases between. There are 13 residues in the CDR3. Looked up from germline, CDR1 is KGHDR and CDR2 is SFDVKD. The CDR3 loop reads CATSDLKTDTQYF. As DNA, the CDR3 is TGTGCCACCAGTGATTTGAAGACAGATACGCAGTATTTT.

The CDR3 loop reads CASSAPGTSGTEQFF. The DNA for the CDR3 is TGTGCCAGCAGCGCTCCGGGGACTAGCGGGACTGAGCAGTTCTTC. The V call is TRBV4-2, the J call TRBJ2-1; 13 positions match TRBD2. This CDR3 has 15 amino acids. The J segment lost 9 bases and the V segment lost 5 bases, leaving 7 bases of the junction unmatched. The germline gives CDR1 LGHNA, CDR2 YNFKEQ.

This clonotype turned up a few times. The chain is built from TRBV15 and TRBJ1-2; possible D gene TRBD1, 5 bases. There are 13 residues in the CDR3. Germline CDR1 reads LNHNV; CDR2 reads YYDKDF (reference sequence). The ends were cut back, 5 bases at V and 4 bases at J, with 11 bases in the middle. The CDR3 DNA sequence: TGTGCCACCAGCTTGAGGGGCCTCTATGGCTACACCTTC. As protein: CATSLRGLYGYTF.